Included here is one TCR beta chain sequence, with context. The data are from a study of blood T cell repertoires in COVID-19. Measured with immunoSEQ multiplex PCR; TCRdb has only the in-frame clones, and not every one. The sample lists approximately 270,000 clones, around 92% occurring once. The CDR3 runs 16 residues. V was pared by 0 bases and J by 4 bases, with 5 bases of the junction left unmatched. Germline lookup yields CDR1 LGHNA and CDR2 YNFKEQ. V is TRBV4-2 and J is TRBJ1-5; 8 nucleotides match TRBD1. Sequenced: PBMCs or T cells enriched from blood (not recorded which). The sequence was obtained from a woman aged 60-75 years who had recovered from COVID-19. CDR3 amino acids: CASSQDEGQENQPQHF. The CDR3 nucleotides read TGTGCCAGCAGCCAAGATGAGGGACAGGAGAATCAGCCCCAGCATTTT.